The 18 T cell receptor beta chains below come from one sample, sequenced in a study of regulatory T cells in long-lasting Graves disease. Time point meaning: newly diagnosed GD, antithyroid drugs for less than 3 months. Researchers made the TCR library from RNA that was extracted from PBMCs. The TCR beta library used iRepertoire HTBI primers with Arm-PCR amplification of CDR3. TCRdb re-called the multiplex PCR reads with MiXCR, one entry per CDR3 protein. The table has some 490,000 distinct CDR3 sequences, 12% seen once. These data were also reused for a study on T cells in Graves' hyperthyroidism and ophthalmopathy.

The sample consisted of peripheral blood mononuclear cells (PBMCs), taken at new diagnosis, from a patient treated with antithyroid drugs. The receptors come from a woman aged 30 to 39 with Graves disease.

This clonotype appeared many times. The chain combines TRBV6-1 with TRBJ2-5; 14 nucleotides line up with TRBD2. In germline, CDR1 is MNHNS, CDR2 SASEGT. V lost 10 bases, J lost 5 bases, and 3 bases stayed unmatched. The CDR3 covers 13 residues. The CDR3 DNA reads as TGTGCCACCAGGACTAGCGGGAGGGAGACCCAGTACTTC. It yields the protein CATRTSGRETQYF.

The sample holds many counts of this clonotype. J is TRBJ2-3 and V is TRBV6-2 or TRBV6-3; D ambiguous. Per germline, CDR1 MNHEY and CDR2 SVGEGT. The CDR3 is made up of 12 amino acids. Trimming left V 5 bases short and J 5 bases short, with 8 bases between. This chain's CDR3 is CASSEFLDTQYF. The CDR3 DNA reads as TGTGCCAGCAGTGAATTTCTAGATACGCAGTATTTT.

Details on this clonotype: A read error likely explains this, since a far larger clone differs by one base. CDR3: CASSLTGSYGYTF. CDR3 DNA: TGTGCCAGCAGCTTAACAGGGTCCTATGGCTACACCTTC. The rearrangement links TRBV7-2 to TRBJ1-2; D might be TRBD1 (6 bases). Trimming pared 2 bases from V and 4 bases from J, leaving 8 bases between. CDR3 size: 13 residues. CDR1 SGHTA and CDR2 FQGNSA come from the germline V gene.

This clonotype was detected a few times. The gene calls are TRBV4-1 and TRBJ2-1; 10 nucleotides align to TRBD2. CDR3 length: 16 amino acids. The V gene end was trimmed by 10 bases and the J gene end by 3 bases; junction bases not matched to a gene: 12. CDR1 is MGHRA and CDR2 is YSYEKL in the germline V gene. CDR3 region: CATRGPSGSRYNEQFF. Written as DNA, the CDR3 is TGCGCCACCCGGGGTCCTAGCGGGAGCCGCTACAATGAGCAGTTCTTC.

This clonotype appeared many times. The junction departs from germline at one end; a sequencing error may be responsible. The chain is built from TRBV15 and TRBJ2-4; 7 positions agree with TRBD1. This CDR3 has 14 residues. Germline V CDR1 and CDR2: LNHNV, YYDKDF (reference sequence). Here the CDR3 DNA reads TGTGCCACCAGCAGCGGAGTTGACAGGGCCCGTATTGACTTC. This translates into CATSSGVDRARIDF.

A remark on this clonotype: At one end, the junction sequence differs from germline, possibly due to a read error. V gene TRBV25-1 combines with J gene TRBJ2-1; 12 bases are shared with TRBD2. From germline, CDR1 is MGHDK and CDR2 SYGVNS. This CDR3 has 17 residues. The DNA of the CDR3 is TGTGCCAGCAGTGAAAGACTAGCGGGAGCGCTGTACAATGAGCAGTCCTTC. It is translated as CASSERLAGALYNEQSF.

This clonotype was detected ten times or more. V gene TRBV30 combines with J gene TRBJ1-1, with a possible D match to TRBD1 (6 bases). Germline V gene sequence: CDR1 GTSNPN, CDR2 SVGIG (reference sequence). With 5 bases removed from V and 6 bases from J, the gap between germline ends came to 16 bases. The CDR3 sequence is 13 residues long. The CDR3 loop is CAWSPQGASEAFF. DNA for the CDR3: TGTGCCTGGTCGCCACAGGGAGCGTCTGAAGCTTTCTTT.

The V gene is TRBV9, the J gene TRBJ2-3; a weak D match, TRBD2 (5 bases). The CDR3 extends over 17 amino acids. Germline V gene data show CDR1 as SGDLS and CDR2 as YYNGEE. V lost 2 bases to trimming and J lost 2 bases, with 18 bases between them. The CDR3 DNA reads TGTGCCAGCAGCGTTCACAGCGGTCGGCAGTACACAGATACGCAGTATTTT. Translated: CASSVHSGRQYTDTQYF.

The DNA of the CDR3 is TGTGCCAGCAGCCATCCGGGACAGCTCACTGACTATGGCTACACCTTC. It encodes CASSHPGQLTDYGYTF. The chain links TRBV5-4 to TRBJ1-2; 7 positions match TRBD1. Germline CDR1 is SGHNT and CDR2 is YYREEE (reference sequence). The CDR3 is 16 amino acids. Germline trimming cut 4 bases from V and 3 bases from J; bases unmatched to any gene: 12.

This clonotype was found many times. The gene calls are TRBV2 and TRBJ2-1; 9 bases match TRBD2. The germline V gene has CDR1 SNHLY and CDR2 FYNNEI. Trimming at V came to 8 bases and at J to 4 bases, leaving 3 bases not matched to a gene. CDR3 length: 13 residues. CDR3: CASQTSGYNEQFF. In DNA, the CDR3 is TGTGCCAGCCAGACTAGCGGATACAATGAGCAGTTCTTC.

There are many counts of this clonotype. The chain joins TRBV12-3 or TRBV12-4 to TRBJ2-7, with 8 positions matching TRBD1. The CDR3 spans 16 residues. The ends lost 5 bases at V and 2 bases at J; junction bases unmatched: 11. As DNA, the CDR3 is TGTGCCAGCAGTATAACCGGGACAGGTTTTCCCTACGAGCAGTACTTC. Its translation: CASSITGTGFPYEQYF.

With respect to this clonotype: A far larger clone lies a single base away; this is likely a read error. Lacking the conserved final phenylalanine or tryptophan, this CDR3 likely reflects a read error. The rearrangement links TRBV6-2 or TRBV6-3 to TRBJ2-5; D might be TRBD1 or TRBD2, each matching 5 bases. The CDR3 has 15 amino acids. The V end lost 4 bases, the J end lost 8 bases, and 20 bases lay between the germline ends. Germline V gene sequence: CDR1 MNHEY, CDR2 SVGEGT. CDR3 in amino acids: CASSSLGTPPLTQYL. The DNA of the CDR3 is TGTGCCAGCAGTTCCCTCGGGACCCCCCCCCTAACCCAGTACCTC.

Ten or more counts support this clonotype. The genes are TRBV7-2 and TRBJ2-7, with TRBD2 matching over 10 bases. The germline V gene encodes CDR1 SGHTA and CDR2 FQGNSA. V lost 8 bases, J lost 2 bases, and 9 bases stayed unmatched. This CDR3 comprises 15 residues. CDR3 sequence: CASGLAGGPTYEQYF. CDR3 in DNA: TGTGCCAGCGGGTTAGCGGGAGGACCTACCTACGAGCAGTACTTC.

This clonotype was seen only a few times. The J gene is TRBJ1-4, the V gene TRBV5-1; 8 bases agree with TRBD1. This CDR3 region has 14 residues. The germline gives CDR1 SGHRS, CDR2 YFSETQ. J gave up 6 bases and V 2 bases, and 3 bases lay outside the gene matches. The CDR3 protein is CASSFNRGYEKLFF. The CDR3 nucleotides read TGCGCCAGCAGCTTCAACAGGGGGTATGAAAAACTGTTTTTT.

This clonotype was detected a few times. This sequence joins TRBV6-5 and TRBJ2-3; the D gene is possibly TRBD1 (7 bases). The germline gives CDR1 MNHEY, CDR2 SVGAGI. The CDR3 has 15 residues. The V gene lost 2 bases and the J gene lost 3 bases, with 12 bases spanning the gap. DNA for the CDR3: TGTGCCAGCAGTTACCAGGGGGGCCTTACAGATACGCAGTATTTT. As protein: CASSYQGGLTDTQYF.

This clonotype was recorded many times. The chain uses TRBV20-1 and TRBJ2-1, with TRBD2 identical over 7 bases. The ends lost 0 bases at V and 0 bases at J; junction bases unmatched: 8. The CDR3 contains 17 residues. The germline CDR1 and CDR2 sequences are DFQATT and SNEGSKA (reference sequence). The CDR3 DNA is TGCAGTGCTAGAGAGTCCAGCGGGGCCTACTCCTACAATGAGCAGTTCTTC. As protein: CSARESSGAYSYNEQFF.

The rearrangement joins TRBV30 to TRBJ1-1, with TRBD1 as a possible D gene (5 bases). V lost 3 bases and J 1 base, leaving 15 bases between the germline ends. Germline lookup yields CDR1 GTSNPN and CDR2 SVGIG (reference sequence). The CDR3 is 15 residues long. CDR3 amino acids: CAWSRNGRGNTEAFF. The CDR3 DNA sequence: TGTGCCTGGAGCCGTAACGGGAGGGGGAACACTGAAGCTTTCTTT.

As for this clonotype: A far larger clone is only one base removed, so a read error is likely. The V and J genes are TRBV29-1 and TRBJ2-5; D possibly corresponds to TRBD1 (6 bases). Trimming took 0 bases from V and 11 from J, leaving 19 bases between them. The CDR3 contains 14 residues. From germline, CDR1 is SQVTM and CDR2 ANQGSEA. CDR3 nucleotide sequence: TGCAGCGTTGAAGACAGGGGAGCCTACAATGAGCAGTACTTC. This translates into CSVEDRGAYNEQYF.